The sequence of this TCR beta chain was determined in a study of T cells after yellow fever vaccination. Study in general: Researchers used SMART-Seq v4 Ultra Low Input to prepare fractions that had low cell numbers. Points from the study as a whole: Post-booster repertoires again held most primary-vaccination clones (just under 97% CD4, approximately 90% CD8).

TCRdb re-called the 5' RACE reads through MiXCR, storing one row per CDR3 protein. This table holds under 250,000 distinct CDR3 sequences, 3% to 4% found once. This clonotype was counted at least ten times. As yet, its antigen is unknown. CDR1 and CDR2 from the germline V gene are SGHRS and YFSETQ. CDR3 size: 15 residues. V lost 5 bases, J lost 6 bases, and 21 bases lay in between. The source was CD4+ T cells sorted from PBMCs, collected 10 days after the yellow fever booster vaccination. The chain carries TRBV5-1 and TRBJ2-7; weak D call: TRBD1 (5 bases). This TCR was sampled from a man aged 18 to 30 who received the YFV17D yellow fever vaccine. As DNA, the CDR3 is TGCGCCAGCAGTCCTGGGGCCCTCAATTTAGGCGAGCAGTACTTC. Translating it yields CASSPGALNLGEQYF.